This TCR beta chain is drawn from a study of a mutant IDH1 vaccine in newly diagnosed glioma. Overall study context: Treated patients comprised 62.5% males and about 40% females, mean age approximately 38 years. Earlier therapy was either radiotherapy, temozolomide, or both, and most got both.

The time point denotes: week 23, last vaccination. A 20-mer mutant IDH1 peptide at 300 ug was injected subcutaneously with topical imiquimod. Details on this clone: Its antigen is not identified.

V was pared by 3 bases and J by 0 bases, with 20 bases between. CDR1 is PRHDT and CDR2 is FYEKMQ in the germline V gene (reference sequence). The CDR3 has 18 amino acids. Using immunoSEQ multiplex PCR, the repertoire was profiled, and TCRdb retains in-frame clones only, with some absent. Of roughly 60,000 clones listed, roughly 81% were seen once; the top ten hold roughly 4%. Broader study findings: Immune responses arising from the vaccine appeared in 90% to 95% of patients.

The TCR sequence derives from a man aged 30 to 45 with glioma. J is TRBJ1-1 and V is TRBV13; TRBD1 might be the D (6 bases). Sequencing was performed on PBMCs, taken from a glioma patient whose treatment included an IDH1 peptide vaccine. The CDR3 DNA is TGTGCCAGCAGCTTTTCGCCAAATACCAGGGGCATGAACACTGAAGCTTTCTTT. Its protein product is CASSFSPNTRGMNTEAFF.